This T cell receptor beta chain was recovered during a study of cytomegalovirus exposure and HLA in healthy donors. Generated by immunoSEQ multiplex PCR, the TCRdb table keeps only in-frame clones and is missing some. The sample yields some 170,000 clones, 95% to 96% seen once. Trimming took off 2 bases at V and 4 bases at J, with 11 bases between the two ends. This CDR3 comprises 15 residues. CDR1 is SEHNR and CDR2 is FQNEAQ in the germline V gene (reference sequence). While the first cohort had 600 to 850 subjects, the donors belonged to the separate validation cohort of more than 95 subjects. The TCR comes from a woman in her late teens or twenties in good health and CMV-seronegative. What was sequenced was PBMCs. The rearrangement uses TRBV7-9 and TRBJ2-2, with D unclear. The CDR3 region is CASSLIYSRTGELFF. CDR3 in DNA: TGTGCCAGCAGCTTAATTTACTCCCGCACCGGGGAGCTGTTTTTT.